What follows is one T cell receptor beta chain and its context. This sample was taken from a study of T cells in Graves' hyperthyroidism and ophthalmopathy. On the study more broadly: Peripheral blood specimens were obtained at initial diagnosis, prior to any treatment.

The germline V gene encodes CDR1 MGHRA and CDR2 YSYEKL. The CDR3 contains 20 residues. J was trimmed by 1 base and V by 2 bases; bases with no gene match: 12. There were TCR beta CDR3 regions amplified from RNA transcripts. Carried out on the TCR CDR3, a first-round RT-PCR used the HTBI primer set. TCRdb re-called the multiplex PCR reads through MiXCR, storing one row per CDR3 protein. The table lists almost 350,000 distinct CDR3 sequences, 15% to 20% of them singletons. Any patient presenting with uncontrolled infection, other autoimmune disease, pregnancy or lactation was left out. Clinical symptoms, serum thyroxine and TRAb, thyroid ultrasound and orbital computed tomography were used for the diagnoses.

The J gene is TRBJ2-6, the V gene TRBV4-1; 9 bases are shared with TRBD1. The sequencing sample was made of blood. The origin of this receptor is a woman in her 40s with Graves' ophthalmopathy. CDR3: CASSQQTGGYLRSGANVLTF. Written as DNA, the CDR3 is TGCGCCAGCAGCCAACAGACAGGGGGTTACTTGAGGTCTGGGGCCAACGTCCTGACTTTC.